This is a list of T cell receptor beta chains from one sample in a study of blood T cell repertoires in COVID-19. Some clones are missing from TCRdb's copy, which holds only in-frame ones; the method was immunoSEQ multiplex PCR. The sample yields approximately 190,000 clones, roughly four fifths seen once. The sequenced sample consisted of peripheral blood. All receptors derive from a woman younger than 45 with acute or convalescent COVID-19. Both conserved end residues are part of each CDR3. The D gene is left open where the match is weak. Rows may omit the clone size; those that give it use once, few, many or a size class.

>.|TRBV28|TRBJ2-5|.
CASRPTQGFTQETQYF
TGTGCCAGCAGACCCACACAGGGTTTCACGCAAGAGACCCAGTACTTC
>few|TRBV29-1|TRBJ2-5|TRBD2
CSVRLARGGETQYF
TGCAGCGTTAGACTAGCCCGAGGCGGGGAGACCCAGTACTTC
>.|TRBV7-8|TRBJ1-4|.
CASSFGRGNEKLFF
TGTGCCAGCAGCTTTGGGAGGGGGAATGAAAAACTGTTTTTT
>few|TRBV9|TRBJ1-3|TRBD1
CASSMHDRGFGGNTIYF
TGTGCCAGCAGCATGCACGACAGGGGGTTTGGCGGAAACACCATATATTTT
>.|TRBV6-4|TRBJ2-1|.
CASSRDSSNEQFF
TGTGCCAGCAGTAGGGACTCCAGCAATGAGCAGTTCTTC
>.|TRBV3-1/TRBV3-2|TRBJ1-5|.
CASSQSSGSNQPQHF
TGTGCCAGCAGCCAAAGTTCGGGGAGCAATCAGCCCCAGCATTTT
>few|TRBV21-1|TRBJ2-1|.
CASSKGELAGGPINEQFF
TGTGCCAGCAGCAAAGGGGAACTAGCGGGAGGGCCAATCAATGAGCAGTTCTTC
>.|TRBV6-5|TRBJ1-1|.
CASSPSATPNTEAFF
TGTGCCAGCAGCCCGAGTGCGACACCAAACACTGAAGCTTTCTTT
>.|TRBV24-1|TRBJ2-7|TRBD1
CATSDARPGTVYEQYF
TGTGCCACCAGTGATGCCCGACCCGGGACAGTCTACGAGCAGTACTTC
>.|TRBV11-2|TRBJ2-7|TRBD2
CASSLGLVREQYF
TGTGCCAGCAGCCTGGGACTAGTGAGGGAGCAGTACTTC
>.|TRBV30|TRBJ2-2|.
CALKGGNGANTGELFF
TGTGCCTTAAAAGGAGGAAACGGCGCGAACACCGGGGAGCTGTTTTTT
>.|TRBV7-9|TRBJ2-7|.
CASRSSGTSLYEQYF
TGTGCCAGCAGATCCTCCGGGACATCCCTCTACGAGCAGTACTTC
>few|TRBV18|TRBJ2-7|TRBD1
CASSPPGGGYEQYF
TGTGCCAGCTCACCCCCAGGGGGTGGCTACGAGCAGTACTTC
>.|TRBV5-4|TRBJ2-2|.
CASSLTAGELFF
TGTGCCAGCAGCTTAACGGCCGGGGAGCTGTTTTTT
>.|TRBV3-1/TRBV3-2|TRBJ2-2|.
CASSQGGVRAGELFF
TGTGCCAGCAGCCAAGGAGGAGTTCGTGCCGGGGAGCTGTTTTTT
>.|TRBV6-5|TRBJ1-2|.
CASSYGDGRGDYGYTF
TGTGCCAGCAGTTACGGTGACGGGAGGGGGGACTATGGCTACACCTTC